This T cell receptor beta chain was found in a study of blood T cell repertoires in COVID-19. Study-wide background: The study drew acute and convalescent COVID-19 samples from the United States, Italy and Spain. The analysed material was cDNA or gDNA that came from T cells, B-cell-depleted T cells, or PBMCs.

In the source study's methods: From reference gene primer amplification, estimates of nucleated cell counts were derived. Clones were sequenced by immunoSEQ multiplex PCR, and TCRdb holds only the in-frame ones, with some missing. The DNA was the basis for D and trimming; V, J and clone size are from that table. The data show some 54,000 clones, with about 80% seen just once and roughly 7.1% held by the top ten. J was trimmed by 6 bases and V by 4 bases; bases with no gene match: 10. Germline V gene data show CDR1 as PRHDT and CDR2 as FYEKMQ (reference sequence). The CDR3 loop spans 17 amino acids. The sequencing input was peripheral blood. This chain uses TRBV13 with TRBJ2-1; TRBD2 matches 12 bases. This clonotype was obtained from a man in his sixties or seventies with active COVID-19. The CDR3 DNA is TGTGCCAGCAGCTCTCCCCGACTAGCGGGGGTGATCAATGAGCAGTTCTTC. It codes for CASSSPRLAGVINEQFF.